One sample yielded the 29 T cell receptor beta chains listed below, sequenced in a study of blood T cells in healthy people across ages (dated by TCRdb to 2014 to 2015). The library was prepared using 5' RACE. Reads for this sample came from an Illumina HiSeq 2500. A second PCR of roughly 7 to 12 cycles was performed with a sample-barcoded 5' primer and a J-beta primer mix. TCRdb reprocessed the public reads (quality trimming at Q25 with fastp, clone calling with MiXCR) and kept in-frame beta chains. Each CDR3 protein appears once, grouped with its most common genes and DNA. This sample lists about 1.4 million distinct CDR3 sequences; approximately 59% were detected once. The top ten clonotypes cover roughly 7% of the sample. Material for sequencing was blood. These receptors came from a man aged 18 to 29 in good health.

In nucleotides, the CDR3 is TGTGCCAGCAGCTTAGCGGGGGCGGCAATCGACAATGAGCAGTTCTTC. Its translation: CASSLAGAAIDNEQFF. The chain joins TRBV7-9 to TRBJ2-1, with a tentative D call TRBD1 (6 bases). The ends were cut back, 0 bases at V and 5 bases at J, with 14 bases in the middle. Germline V lookup: CDR1 SEHNR, CDR2 FQNEAQ (reference sequence). The CDR3 contains 16 residues.

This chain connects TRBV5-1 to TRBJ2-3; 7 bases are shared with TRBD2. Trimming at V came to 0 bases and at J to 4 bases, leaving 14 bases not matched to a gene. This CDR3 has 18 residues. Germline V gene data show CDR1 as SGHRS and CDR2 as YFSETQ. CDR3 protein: CASSLVGTQGLLADTQYF. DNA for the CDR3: TGCGCCAGCAGCTTGGTTGGAACCCAGGGACTATTAGCAGATACGCAGTATTTT.

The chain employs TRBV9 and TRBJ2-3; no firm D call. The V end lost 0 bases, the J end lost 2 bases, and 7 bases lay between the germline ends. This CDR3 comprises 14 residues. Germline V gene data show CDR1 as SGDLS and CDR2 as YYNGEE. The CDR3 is CASSVEGYTDTQYF. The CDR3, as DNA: TGTGCCAGCAGCGTAGAAGGCTACACAGATACGCAGTATTTT.

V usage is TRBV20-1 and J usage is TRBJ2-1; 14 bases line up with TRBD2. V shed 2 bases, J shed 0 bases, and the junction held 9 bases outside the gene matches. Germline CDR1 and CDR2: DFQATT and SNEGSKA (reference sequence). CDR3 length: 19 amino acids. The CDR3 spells CSARIGTSGRVASYNEQFF. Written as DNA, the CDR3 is TGCAGTGCTAGAATCGGGACTAGCGGGAGAGTTGCCTCCTACAATGAGCAGTTCTTC.

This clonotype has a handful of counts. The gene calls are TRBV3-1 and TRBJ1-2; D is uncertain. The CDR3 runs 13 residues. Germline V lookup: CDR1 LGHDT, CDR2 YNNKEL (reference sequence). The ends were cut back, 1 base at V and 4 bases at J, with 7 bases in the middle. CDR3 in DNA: TGTGCCAGCAGCCAAGTAAGCCCCTATGGCTACACCTTC. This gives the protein CASSQVSPYGYTF.

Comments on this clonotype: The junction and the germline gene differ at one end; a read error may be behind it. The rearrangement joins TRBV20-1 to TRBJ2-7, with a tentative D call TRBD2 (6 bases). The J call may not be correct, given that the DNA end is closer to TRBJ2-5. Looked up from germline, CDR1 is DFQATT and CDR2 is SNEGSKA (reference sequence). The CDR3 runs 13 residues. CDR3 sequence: CSASRAVGGTQYF. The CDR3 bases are TGTAGTGCTAGCAGAGCGGTCGGGGGGACCCAGTACTTC.

The CDR3 sequence is CASSAEGPSSGNTIYF. The CDR3 nucleotides read TGTGCCAGCAGTGCGGAGGGTCCTTCCTCTGGAAACACCATATATTTT. This chain joins TRBV2 and TRBJ1-3; no clear D. The CDR3 is made up of 16 amino acids. Germline CDR1 and CDR2: SNHLY and FYNNEI. V lost 4 bases and J lost 0, with 13 bases in between.

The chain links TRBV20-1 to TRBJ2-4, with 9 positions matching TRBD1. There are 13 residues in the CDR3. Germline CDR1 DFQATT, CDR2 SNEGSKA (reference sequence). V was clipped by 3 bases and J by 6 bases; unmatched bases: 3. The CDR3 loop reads CSARDRGRNIQYF. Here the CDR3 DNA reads TGCAGTGCTAGGGACAGGGGAAGAAACATTCAGTACTTC.

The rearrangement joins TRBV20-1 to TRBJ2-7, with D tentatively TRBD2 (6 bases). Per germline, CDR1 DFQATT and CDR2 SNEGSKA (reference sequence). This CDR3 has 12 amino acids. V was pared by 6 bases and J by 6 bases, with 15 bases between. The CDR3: CSASPRGSEQYF. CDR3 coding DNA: TGCAGTGCGAGCCCTCGGGGGAGCGAGCAGTACTTC.

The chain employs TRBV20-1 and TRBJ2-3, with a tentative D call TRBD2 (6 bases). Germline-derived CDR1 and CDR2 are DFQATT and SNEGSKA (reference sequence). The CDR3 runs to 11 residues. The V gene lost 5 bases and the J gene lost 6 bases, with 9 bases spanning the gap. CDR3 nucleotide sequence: TGCAGTGCTGGACTAAGGGATACGCAGTATTTT. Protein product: CSAGLRDTQYF.

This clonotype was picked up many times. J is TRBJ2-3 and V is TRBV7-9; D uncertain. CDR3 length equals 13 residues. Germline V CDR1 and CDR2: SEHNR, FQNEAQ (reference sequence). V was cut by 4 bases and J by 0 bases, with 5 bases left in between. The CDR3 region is CASSSTSTDTQYF. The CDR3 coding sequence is TGTGCCAGCAGCTCGACTAGCACAGATACGCAGTATTTT.

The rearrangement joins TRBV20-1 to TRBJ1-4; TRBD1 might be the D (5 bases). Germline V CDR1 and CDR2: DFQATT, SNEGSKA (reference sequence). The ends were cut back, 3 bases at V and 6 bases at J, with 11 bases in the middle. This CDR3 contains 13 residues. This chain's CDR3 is CSARWGWDEKLFF. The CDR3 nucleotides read TGCAGTGCTAGGTGGGGGTGGGATGAAAAACTGTTTTTT.

CDR3 region: CASSFEGTTQYF. In DNA, the CDR3 is TGTGCCAGCAGCTTCGAGGGGACTACGCAGTATTTT. The rearrangement joins TRBV7-9 to TRBJ2-3, with D perhaps TRBD1 or TRBD2 (5 bases each). V lost 3 bases and J 8 bases, leaving 9 bases between the germline ends. Germline lookup yields CDR1 SEHNR and CDR2 FQNEAQ (reference sequence). This CDR3 contains 12 residues.

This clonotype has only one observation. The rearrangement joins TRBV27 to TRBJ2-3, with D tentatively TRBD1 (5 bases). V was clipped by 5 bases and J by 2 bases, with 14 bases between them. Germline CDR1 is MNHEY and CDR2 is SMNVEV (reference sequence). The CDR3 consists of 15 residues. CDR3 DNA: TGTGCCAGCAGTGTCCGACAGTATTCCACAGATACGCAGTATTTT. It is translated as CASSVRQYSTDTQYF.

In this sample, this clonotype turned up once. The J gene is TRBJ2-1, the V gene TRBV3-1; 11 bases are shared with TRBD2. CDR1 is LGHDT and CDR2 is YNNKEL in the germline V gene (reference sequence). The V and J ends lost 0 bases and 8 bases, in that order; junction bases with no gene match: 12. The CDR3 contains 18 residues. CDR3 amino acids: CASSQDLPIAGGPYEQFF. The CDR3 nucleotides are TGTGCCAGCAGCCAAGATCTACCAATAGCGGGGGGGCCCTATGAGCAGTTCTTC.

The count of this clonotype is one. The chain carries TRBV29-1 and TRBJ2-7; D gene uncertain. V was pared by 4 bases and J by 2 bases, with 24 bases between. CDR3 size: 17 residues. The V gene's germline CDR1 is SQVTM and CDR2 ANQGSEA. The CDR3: CSVVDPDRSQGTYEQYF. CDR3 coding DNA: TGCAGCGTTGTCGATCCGGACCGTTCCCAAGGGACCTACGAGCAGTACTTC.

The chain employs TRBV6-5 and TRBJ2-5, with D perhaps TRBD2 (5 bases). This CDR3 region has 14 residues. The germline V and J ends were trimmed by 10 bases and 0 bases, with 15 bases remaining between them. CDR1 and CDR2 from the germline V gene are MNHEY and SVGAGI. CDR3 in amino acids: CATSGVTYQETQYF. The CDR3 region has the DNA TGTGCCACCTCCGGGGTAACGTACCAAGAGACCCAGTACTTC.

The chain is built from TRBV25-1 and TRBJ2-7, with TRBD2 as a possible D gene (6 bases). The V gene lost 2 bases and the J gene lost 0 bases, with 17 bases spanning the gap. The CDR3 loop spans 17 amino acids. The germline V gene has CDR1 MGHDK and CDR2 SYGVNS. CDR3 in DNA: TGTGCCAGCAGTGAACTCGGAGGGAACAAAACCTCCTACGAGCAGTACTTC. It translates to CASSELGGNKTSYEQYF.

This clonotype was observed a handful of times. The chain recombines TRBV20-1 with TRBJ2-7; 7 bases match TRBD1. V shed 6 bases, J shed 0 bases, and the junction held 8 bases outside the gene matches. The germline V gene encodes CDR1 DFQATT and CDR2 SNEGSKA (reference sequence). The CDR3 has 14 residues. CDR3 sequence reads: CSADTTGYSYEQYF. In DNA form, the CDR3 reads TGCAGTGCCGATACGACAGGGTACTCCTACGAGCAGTACTTC.

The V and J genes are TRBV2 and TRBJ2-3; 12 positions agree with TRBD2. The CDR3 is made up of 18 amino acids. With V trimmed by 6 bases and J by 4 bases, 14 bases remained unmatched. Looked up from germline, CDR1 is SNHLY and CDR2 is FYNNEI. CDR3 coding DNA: TGTGCCAGCAGGGAATCCTCTCGACTAGCGGGAGTACCAGATACGCAGTATTTT. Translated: CASRESSRLAGVPDTQYF.

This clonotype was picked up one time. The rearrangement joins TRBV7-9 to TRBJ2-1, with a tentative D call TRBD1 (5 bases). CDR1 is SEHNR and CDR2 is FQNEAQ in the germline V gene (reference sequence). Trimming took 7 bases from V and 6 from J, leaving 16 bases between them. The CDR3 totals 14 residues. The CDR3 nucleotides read TGTGCCAGCAAGGATGCCAGGGATGGCAATGAGCAGTTCTTC. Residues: CASKDARDGNEQFF.

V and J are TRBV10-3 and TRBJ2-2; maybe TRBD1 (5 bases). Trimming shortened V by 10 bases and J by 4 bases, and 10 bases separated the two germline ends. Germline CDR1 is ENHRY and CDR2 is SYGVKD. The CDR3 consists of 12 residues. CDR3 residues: CATRAVTGELFF. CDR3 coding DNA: TGTGCCACCAGGGCTGTCACCGGGGAGCTGTTTTTT.

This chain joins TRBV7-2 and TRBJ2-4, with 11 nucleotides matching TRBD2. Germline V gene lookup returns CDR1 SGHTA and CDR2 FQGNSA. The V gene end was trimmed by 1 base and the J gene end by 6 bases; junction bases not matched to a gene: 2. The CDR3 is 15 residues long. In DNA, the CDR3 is TGTGCCAGCAGCTTAGTTGGGACTAGCGGAAACATTCAGTACTTC. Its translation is CASSLVGTSGNIQYF.

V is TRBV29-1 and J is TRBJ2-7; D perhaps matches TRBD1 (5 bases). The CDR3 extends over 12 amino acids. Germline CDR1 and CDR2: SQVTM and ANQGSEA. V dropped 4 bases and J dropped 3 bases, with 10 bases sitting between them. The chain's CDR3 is CSVVARGYEQYF. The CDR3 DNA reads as TGCAGCGTTGTAGCTAGGGGCTACGAGCAGTACTTC.

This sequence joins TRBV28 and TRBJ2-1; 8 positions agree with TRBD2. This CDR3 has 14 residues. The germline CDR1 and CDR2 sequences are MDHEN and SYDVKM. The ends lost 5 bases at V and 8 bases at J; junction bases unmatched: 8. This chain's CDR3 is CASSPGGGRDEQFF. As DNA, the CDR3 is TGTGCCAGCAGTCCCGGGGGGGGCCGAGATGAGCAGTTCTTC.

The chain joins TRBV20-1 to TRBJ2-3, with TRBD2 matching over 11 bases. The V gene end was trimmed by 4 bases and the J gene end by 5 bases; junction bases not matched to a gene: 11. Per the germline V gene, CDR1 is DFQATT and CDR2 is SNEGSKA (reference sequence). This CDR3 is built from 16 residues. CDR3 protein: CSATQLAGGRGDTQYF. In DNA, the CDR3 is TGCAGTGCTACCCAGTTAGCGGGAGGGCGCGGAGATACGCAGTATTTT.

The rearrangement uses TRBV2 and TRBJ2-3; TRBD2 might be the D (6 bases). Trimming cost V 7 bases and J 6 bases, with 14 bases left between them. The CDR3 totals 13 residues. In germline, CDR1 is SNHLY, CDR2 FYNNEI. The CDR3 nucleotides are TGTGCCAGCAACCACGTACGGGGGGATACGCAGTATTTT. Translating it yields CASNHVRGDTQYF.

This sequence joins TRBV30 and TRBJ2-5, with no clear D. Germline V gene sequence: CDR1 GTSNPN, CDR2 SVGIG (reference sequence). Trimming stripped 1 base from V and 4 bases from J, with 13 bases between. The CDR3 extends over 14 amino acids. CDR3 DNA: TGTGCCTGGAGTGCATGGGATTCAGGAGAGACCCAGTACTTC. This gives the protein CAWSAWDSGETQYF.

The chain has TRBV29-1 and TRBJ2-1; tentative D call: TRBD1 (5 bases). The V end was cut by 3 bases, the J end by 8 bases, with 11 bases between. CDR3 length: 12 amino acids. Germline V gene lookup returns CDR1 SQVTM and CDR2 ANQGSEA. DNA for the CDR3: TGCAGCGTTGATCCAGGGATGGATGAGCAGTTCTTC. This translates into CSVDPGMDEQFF.